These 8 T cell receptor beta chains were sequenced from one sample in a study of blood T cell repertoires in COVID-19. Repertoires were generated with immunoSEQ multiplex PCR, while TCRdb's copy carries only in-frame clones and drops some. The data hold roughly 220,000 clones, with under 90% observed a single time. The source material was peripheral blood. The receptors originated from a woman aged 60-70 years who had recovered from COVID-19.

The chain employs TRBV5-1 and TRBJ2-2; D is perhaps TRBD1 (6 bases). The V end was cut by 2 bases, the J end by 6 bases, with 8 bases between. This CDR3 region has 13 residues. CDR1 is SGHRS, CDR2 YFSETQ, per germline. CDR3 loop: CASSFAGAGELFF. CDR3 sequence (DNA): TGCGCCAGCAGCTTCGCAGGGGCCGGGGAGCTGTTTTTT.

CDR3 region: CASSLAGGTGQPQHF. CDR3 sequence (DNA): TGCGCCAGCAGCTTGGCCGGGGGGACGGGGCAGCCCCAGCATTTT. The V gene is TRBV5-1, the J gene TRBJ1-5; perhaps TRBD1 as D (5 bases). Germline V gene data show CDR1 as SGHRS and CDR2 as YFSETQ. The CDR3 covers 15 residues. The ends were cut back, 0 bases at V and 7 bases at J, with 14 bases in the middle.

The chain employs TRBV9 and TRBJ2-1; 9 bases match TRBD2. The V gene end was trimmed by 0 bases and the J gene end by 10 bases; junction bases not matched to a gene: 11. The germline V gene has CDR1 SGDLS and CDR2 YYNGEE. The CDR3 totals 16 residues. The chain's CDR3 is CASSVDTSGGRGEQFF. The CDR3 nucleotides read TGTGCCAGCAGCGTAGATACGAGCGGGGGGAGGGGAGAGCAGTTCTTC.

The CDR3: CASSTATGFGYTF. In DNA, the CDR3 is TGTGCCAGCAGCACGGCGACAGGTTTTGGCTACACCTTC. The chain employs TRBV7-9 and TRBJ1-2; TRBD1 is a possible D gene (6 bases). Germline V CDR1 and CDR2: SEHNR, FQNEAQ (reference sequence). The CDR3 has 13 amino acids. Trimming left V 5 bases short and J 7 bases short, with 14 bases between.

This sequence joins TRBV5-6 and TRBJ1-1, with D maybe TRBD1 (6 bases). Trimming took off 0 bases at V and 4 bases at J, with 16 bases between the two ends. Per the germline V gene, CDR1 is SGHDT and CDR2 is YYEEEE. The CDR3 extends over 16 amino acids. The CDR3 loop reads CASSLAGGAMGTEAFF. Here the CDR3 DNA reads TGTGCCAGCAGCTTGGCTGGGGGCGCGATGGGCACTGAAGCTTTCTTT.

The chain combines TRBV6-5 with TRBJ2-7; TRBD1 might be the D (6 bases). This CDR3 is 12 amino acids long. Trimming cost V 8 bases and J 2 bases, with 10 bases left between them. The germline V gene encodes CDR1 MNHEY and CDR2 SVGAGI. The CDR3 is CASRWTAYEQYF. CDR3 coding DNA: TGTGCCAGCCGTTGGACAGCCTACGAGCAGTACTTC.

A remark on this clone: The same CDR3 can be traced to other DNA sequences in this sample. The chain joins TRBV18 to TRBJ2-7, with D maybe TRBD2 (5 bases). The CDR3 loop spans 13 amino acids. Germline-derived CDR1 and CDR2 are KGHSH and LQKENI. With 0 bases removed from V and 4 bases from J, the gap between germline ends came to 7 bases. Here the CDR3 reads CASSPPSGYEQYF. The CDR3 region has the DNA TGTGCCAGCTCACCACCGTCGGGGTACGAGCAGTACTTC.

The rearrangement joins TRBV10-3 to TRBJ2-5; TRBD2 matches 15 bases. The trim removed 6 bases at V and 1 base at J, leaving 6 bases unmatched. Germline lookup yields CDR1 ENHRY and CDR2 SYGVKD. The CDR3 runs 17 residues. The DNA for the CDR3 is TGTGCCATCAGCTCCGGGACTAGCGGGGGGTCCCAAGAGACCCAGTACTTC. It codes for CAISSGTSGGSQETQYF.